The following is a T cell receptor (beta chain) sequence with its context. This entry is derived from a study of shared T cell receptors in the human thymus. Germline CDR1 reads SGDLS; CDR2 reads YYNGEE. This CDR3 region has 17 residues. V was trimmed by 2 bases and J by 2 bases, leaving 19 bases between them. Measured with immunoSEQ multiplex PCR; TCRdb has only the in-frame clones, and not every one. The data show just under 550,000 clones, around three quarters seen once. The sample was also reused in another study, on human thymus T cells.

The chain is built from TRBV9 and TRBJ2-5, with D perhaps TRBD1 (6 bases). The sequence came from a boy in the first two years of life with a congenital heart defect. The sequenced material came from thymocytes. CDR3 DNA: TGTGCCAGCAGCGTCGGACTCTCCGGGACAACACAAGAGACCCAGTACTTC. Encoded protein: CASSVGLSGTTQETQYF.